This T cell receptor beta chain was recovered during a study of a mutant IDH1 vaccine in newly diagnosed glioma. In the study overall: The treated population exhibited a male proportion of about 60%, a female proportion of about 38%, and a mean age of roughly 41 years.

Measured with immunoSEQ multiplex PCR; TCRdb has only the in-frame clones, and not every one. The sample contains tens of thousands of clones, 60% to 85% of which appear only once. Turning to this clone: Its antigen remains unidentified.

This sample's time point: week 23, last vaccination. Vaccination used 300 ug of mutant IDH1 20-mer peptide per dose, with topical imiquimod. The clonotype was recovered from a woman aged 40 to 55 with glioma. Some clones in this sample may be carry-over from other donors' samples. The material sequenced was PBMCs, taken from a glioma patient whose treatment included an IDH1 peptide vaccine.

DNA for the CDR3: TGTGCCAGTATAGGCGCGGGGTACCAAGAGACCCAGTACTTC. Translating gives CASIGAGYQETQYF. The rearrangement uses TRBV19 and TRBJ2-5, with D possibly being TRBD2 (6 bases). Trimming took off 7 bases at V and 0 bases at J, with 12 bases between the two ends. The CDR3 length is 14 residues. In germline, CDR1 is LNHDA, CDR2 SQIVND (reference sequence). Complete variable domain (other parts from reference TRBV19 and TRBJ2-5): DGGITQSPKYLFRKEGQNVTLSCEQNLNHDAMYWYRQDPGQGLRLIYYSQIVNDFQKGDIAEGYSVSREKKESFPLTVTSAQKNPTAFYLCASIGAGYQETQYFGPGTRLLVL.